The rows below give T cell receptor beta chains drawn from one sample of a study of technical replicates of blood from a few donors. The method was immunoSEQ multiplex PCR; TCRdb's version includes in-frame clones alone and lacks a portion of them. The sample records around 74,000 clones, 80% to 90% being singletons. Sequencing was done on a sample of PBMCs. The receptors stem from a human donor in good health. Some clones in this sample may be carry-over from other donors' samples. CDR3s include the opening cysteine and the closing phenylalanine or tryptophan. The D gene is left open where the match is weak. Only part of the rows carry a size: once, few, many, or a class if the clone is expanded.

size,J,V,D,DNA,CDR3
-,TRBJ2-6,TRBV7-6,-,TGTGCCAGCAGCGCGGGACTCAGCGTCCTGACTTTC,CASSAGLSVLTF
-,TRBJ2-7,TRBV19,-,TGTGCCAGTAGTATACAGGGACAAAAGCCCTACGAGCAGTACTTC,CASSIQGQKPYEQYF
-,TRBJ1-2,TRBV5-4,TRBD1,TGTGCCAGCACCCATCCGGACAGGAGCTATGGCTACACCTTC,CASTHPDRSYGYTF
once,TRBJ2-1,TRBV25-1,TRBD1,TGTGCCAGCAGCTCACCCCAGGGGGACAGCTCCTACAATGAGCAGTTCTTC,CASSSPQGDSSYNEQFF
-,TRBJ2-5,TRBV30,-,TGTGCCTGGAGTGGGTCCGGATCGGAGGAGACCCAGTACTTC,CAWSGSGSEETQYF
-,TRBJ2-1,TRBV19,TRBD2,TGTGCCAGCGGCGAAGCGGGGAACTACAATGAGCAGTTCTTC,CASGEAGNYNEQFF
-,TRBJ1-6,TRBV10-3,TRBD1,TGTGCCATCAGTGAGTCTGGAGGGGGCGATTCACCCCTCCACTTT,CAISESGGGDSPLHF
-,TRBJ2-7,TRBV18,-,TGTGCCAGCTCAACATTCGACAGGAATATCTACGAGCAGTACTTC,CASSTFDRNIYEQYF
once,TRBJ1-5,TRBV5-6,-,TGTGCCAGCAGCTTGGCCGGGGGGGGCAATCAGCCCCAGCATTTT,CASSLAGGGNQPQHF
-,TRBJ1-6,TRBV4-2,-,TGTGCCAGCAGCCAAGTTGTTCGGGATTCACCCCTCCACTTT,CASSQVVRDSPLHF
-,TRBJ2-4,TRBV9,TRBD2,TGTGCCAGCAGCGTAGCTACTCGCGGGGGACTAGCCAAAAACATTCAGTACTTC,CASSVATRGGLAKNIQYF
-,TRBJ2-3,TRBV4-3,TRBD2,TGCGCCAGCAGCCAAGAAATACTAGCGGCAGATACGCAGTATTTT,CASSQEILAADTQYF
once,TRBJ2-7,TRBV7-9,-,TGTGCCAGCAGCTTTGAGGAGGTTGAGCAGTACTTC,CASSFEEVEQYF
once,TRBJ2-7,TRBV18,TRBD2,TGTGCCAGCTCATCGTCACTAGCGGGGGGGCCAAACGAGCAGTACTTC,CASSSSLAGGPNEQYF
-,TRBJ2-1,TRBV5-1,-,TGCGCCAGCAGCTTCCGCTTGCGGGACAGAGACAATGAGCAGTTCTTC,CASSFRLRDRDNEQFF
-,TRBJ2-7,TRBV7-9,TRBD2,TGTGCCAGCAGCTTCGTTGTACTAGCGGGAGTAAGAAGCTCCTACGAGCAGTACTTC,CASSFVVLAGVRSSYEQYF
-,TRBJ1-2,TRBV5-1,-,TGCGCCAGCAGCCTAGACCTTGACTATGGCTACACCTTC,CASSLDLDYGYTF
-,TRBJ1-1,TRBV30,TRBD1,TGTGCCTGGAGTACATTGGCAGGGGGAAAAAAGGCTGGAGCTTTCTTT,CAWSTLAGGKKAGAFF
-,TRBJ1-1,TRBV30,-,TGTGCCTGGCACCTGGGAGGATTGACTGAAGCTTTCTTT,CAWHLGGLTEAFF
few,TRBJ2-5,TRBV29-1,-,TGCAGCGTTGAACTTCTGCGGAGAGAGACCCAGTACTTC,CSVELLRRETQYF
few,TRBJ1-6,TRBV20-1,-,TGCAGTGCTAGCGCGCCACGGACATTAGTCTTT,CSASAPRTLVF
-,TRBJ2-3,TRBV11-2,-,TGTGCCAGTCGGACATGGGGGGGGGCCGCAGATACGCAGTATTTT,CASRTWGGAADTQYF
once,TRBJ2-2,TRBV5-6,TRBD1,TGTGCCAGTCGACTGACAGGGGCGAACACCGGGGAGCTGTTTTTT,CASRLTGANTGELFF
-,TRBJ2-5,TRBV5-5,-,TGTGCCAGCAGCGGCGACCGGGACTTTCAAGAGACCCAGTACTTC,CASSGDRDFQETQYF
-,TRBJ1-5,TRBV6-5,-,TGTGCCAGCAGTAAAAGCCGGGACATAAATCAGCCCCAGCATTTT,CASSKSRDINQPQHF
few,TRBJ2-7,TRBV13,-,TGTGCCAGCAGCTTACAGCGGCGCGAGCAGTACTTC,CASSLQRREQYF
-,TRBJ1-1,TRBV5-4,-,TGTGCCAGCAGCGATGTCGGGACACCCGATGAAGCTTTCTTT,CASSDVGTPDEAFF
-,TRBJ2-1,TRBV7-2,-,TGTGCCAGCAGCTTAGTTTCGGGAGTGACCTACAATGAGCAGTTCTTC,CASSLVSGVTYNEQFF
few,TRBJ1-5,TRBV7-3,-,TGTGCCAGCAGCTTAAATCGGTCACAGCATTTT,CASSLNRSQHF
-,TRBJ2-2,TRBV4-1,-,TGCGCCAGCAGTCATCCGGCCGGTCAGGGAAATACCGGGGAGCTGTTTTTT,CASSHPAGQGNTGELFF
-,TRBJ1-1,TRBV5-1,TRBD1,TGCGCCAGCAGCAAAGCAGGGGGATACACTGAAGCTTTCTTT,CASSKAGGYTEAFF
few,TRBJ1-6,TRBV7-2,-,TGTGCCAGCAGCACACAGGGTGGAAATTCACCCCTCCACTTT,CASSTQGGNSPLHF
few,TRBJ1-2,TRBV9,-,TGTGCCAGCAGCGCCACCCAGGGGGGCTACACCTTC,CASSATQGGYTF
-,TRBJ2-1,TRBV19,TRBD1,TGTGCCAGTAAAGACAGGGGCTCCTACAATGAGCAGTTCTTC,CASKDRGSYNEQFF
-,TRBJ2-7,TRBV6-5,-,TGTGCCAGCAGTCGGGGGAGGGGGGACGAGCAGTACTTC,CASSRGRGDEQYF
-,TRBJ2-5,TRBV6-1,-,TGTGCCAGCTGGGCGGGGCCCACCCCCCCCGACTTC,CASWAGPTPPDF
-,TRBJ2-5,TRBV7-9,TRBD1,TGTGCCAGCAGCTTATTGGGACAGGTCGTAGAGACCCAGTACTTC,CASSLLGQVVETQYF
-,TRBJ1-2,TRBV7-9,TRBD1,TGTGCCAGCAGCTTGGTTGGACAGGTTAACTACACCTTC,CASSLVGQVNYTF
-,TRBJ1-4,TRBV30,-,TGTGCCTATGGGGGGGACAATAATGAAAAACTGTTTTTT,CAYGGDNNEKLFF
few,TRBJ1-1,TRBV30,-,TGTGCCTGGAGTTGGGGGGGAGGTACTGAAGCTTTCTTT,CAWSWGGGTEAFF
-,TRBJ1-1,TRBV7-6,-,TGTGCCAGCAGCTTAGGTCGGGGGTTGAACACTGAAGCTTTCTTT,CASSLGRGLNTEAFF
-,TRBJ2-7,TRBV7-2,TRBD2,TGTGCCAGCAGCGTAACTAGCGGGGGGGCCGAGCAGTACTTC,CASSVTSGGAEQYF
-,TRBJ2-4,TRBV4-1,TRBD2,TGCGCCAGCAGCCAAGATATACTGACTAGCGGGAGTGTCAAAAACATTCAGTACTTC,CASSQDILTSGSVKNIQYF
-,TRBJ2-5,TRBV5-1,TRBD2,TGCGCCAGCAGCTTGGGGGGGGGCCAAGAGACCCAGTACTTC,CASSLGGGQETQYF
few,TRBJ2-3,TRBV9,-,TGTGCCAGCAGCGTACTAAGCACAGATACGCAGTATTTT,CASSVLSTDTQYF
-,TRBJ2-7,TRBV7-9,TRBD2,TGTGCCAGCAGCTCCCTTCAAGCGGGAGTCGATTACGAGCAGTACTTC,CASSSLQAGVDYEQYF
-,TRBJ2-3,TRBV5-1,TRBD1,TGCGCCAGCAGGGGGGGGACAGGGGGCATTGGAGATACGCAGTATTTT,CASRGGTGGIGDTQYF
once,TRBJ2-1,TRBV5-1,TRBD2,TGCGCCAGTGCACGGACTAGCGTCGAAGGCGAGCAGTTCTTC,CASARTSVEGEQFF
-,TRBJ2-1,TRBV2,-,TGTGCCAGCTGGAGGAGCTCGTCGACGGATGAGCAGTTCTTC,CASWRSSSTDEQFF
-,TRBJ2-7,TRBV5-4,TRBD1,TGTGCCAGCAGCCGAGGGACAGGGGGCCCCTACGAGCAGTACTTC,CASSRGTGGPYEQYF
few,TRBJ1-6,TRBV6-5,-,TGTGCCAGCATGGGGGCCGGGGGGAATTCACCCCTCCACTTT,CASMGAGGNSPLHF
-,TRBJ1-5,TRBV2,TRBD1,TGTGCCAGCGCCATAACAGGGGCGGGCAATCAGCCCCAGCATTTT,CASAITGAGNQPQHF
-,TRBJ2-5,TRBV7-2,TRBD2,TGTGCCAGCAGCCCTCGCCCGACGGGACTAGCGGAGACCCAGTACTTC,CASSPRPTGLAETQYF
-,TRBJ2-5,TRBV5-6,TRBD2,TGTGCCAGCAGCTTGCGGCTAGCGGGGATGGAGACCCAGTACTTC,CASSLRLAGMETQYF
-,TRBJ2-1,TRBV7-9,TRBD2,TGTGCCAGCAGTCAAATCGGCCTAGCGGGGGGGTTGGAGATCTTC,CASSQIGLAGGLEIF
-,TRBJ1-4,TRBV6-5,-,TGTGCCAGCAGCACCACAGGGAACCATAATGAAAAACTGTTTTTT,CASSTTGNHNEKLFF
-,TRBJ1-4,TRBV30,TRBD1,TGTGCCTGGAGGGGACCGGGACAGTTTGCTAAACTGTTTTTT,CAWRGPGQFAKLFF
once,TRBJ1-2,TRBV25-1,TRBD1,TGTGCCAGCAGTCGTAGCACAGGGGACGGCTACACCTTC,CASSRSTGDGYTF
few,TRBJ2-2,TRBV6-4,TRBD1,TGTGCCAGCAAGAAGACAGGGGATACCGGGGAGCTGTTTTTT,CASKKTGDTGELFF
-,TRBJ2-7,TRBV10-3,-,TGTGCCACCCAGAGAAGCGAGAGCTCCTACGAGCAGTACTTC,CATQRSESSYEQYF